The entry that follows covers one TCR beta chain sequence. Its matching antigen is unknown. Then a second PCR, running about 6 to 11 cycles, was carried out with a sample-barcoded 5' primer and a J-beta primer mix. TCRdb reanalysed the 5' RACE reads using MiXCR and keeps one entry per CDR3 protein. The profile covers fewer than 2 million distinct CDR3 sequences, with approximately 40% appearing a single time and 23% taken by the ten largest. Every participating donor contributed 9.5 to 10 milliliters of peripheral blood through a draw. Whenever a sample was processed, at least 7 million PBMCs were isolated. This specimen comes from a study of blood T cells in healthy people across ages. Broader study findings: Long-lived and aged donors differed, with more naive CD4+ cells and higher diversity in the long-lived.

This TCR was recovered from a human donor in good health. Sequencing input: blood.

CDR3 nucleotide sequence: TGTGCCAGCAGCTCCCGGGACAGGGATGAAAAACTGTTTTTT. Its translation is CASSSRDRDEKLFF. The gene calls are TRBV7-9 and TRBJ1-4; 9 bases fit TRBD1. Germline lookup yields CDR1 SEHNR and CDR2 FQNEAQ (reference sequence). The CDR3 spans 14 residues. The trim removed 4 bases at V and 6 bases at J, leaving 3 bases unmatched.